These 6 T cell receptor beta chains were all obtained from the same sample, sequenced in a study of blood T cell repertoires in COVID-19. TCRdb's table, derived via immunoSEQ multiplex PCR, lists solely in-frame clones and lacks some. Of about 80,000 clones detected, roughly four fifths appear once; the ten largest clones hold about a fifth. The source material was peripheral blood. Receptors originate from a human donor in a cohort sampled during active COVID-19.

The chain employs TRBV18 and TRBJ2-7; TRBD2 aligns across 10 bases. Germline CDR1 and CDR2: KGHSH and LQKENI. This CDR3 spans 17 amino acids. J gave up 5 bases and V 1 base, and 11 bases lay outside the gene matches. The CDR3 DNA sequence: TGTGCCAGCTCACCACGTACTAGCGGGGTCGTCCACAACGAGCAGTACTTC. Translating gives CASSPRTSGVVHNEQYF.

The genes are TRBV27 and TRBJ2-7, with a possible D match to TRBD1 (6 bases). Trimming took 7 bases from V and 3 from J, leaving 7 bases between them. This CDR3 has 11 amino acids. The germline V gene has CDR1 MNHEY and CDR2 SMNVEV (reference sequence). In nucleotides, the CDR3 is TGTGCCAGCACACAGGGCTACGAGCAGTACTTC. Protein sequence: CASTQGYEQYF.

The chain uses TRBV3-1 (or the pseudogene TRBV3-2) and TRBJ2-7, with 9 bases that match TRBD1. The CDR3 has 16 amino acids. J was trimmed by 2 bases and V by 2 bases; bases with no gene match: 7. CDR1 is LGHDT, CDR2 YNNKEL, per germline (reference sequence). CDR3 nucleotides: TGTGCCAGCAGCCAAAAACTTAACAGGGGGCCCTACGAGCAGTACTTC. It yields the protein CASSQKLNRGPYEQYF.

The gene calls are TRBV20-1 and TRBJ1-1, with a possible D match to TRBD1 (6 bases). CDR1 and CDR2 from the germline V gene are DFQATT and SNEGSKA (reference sequence). This CDR3 comprises 18 residues. Trimming pared 3 bases from V and 3 bases from J, leaving 26 bases between. CDR3 sequence (DNA): TGCAGTGCTAGTTCTTTGGTGGACAGACAAGGGGTTGACACTGAAGCTTTCTTT. It codes for CSASSLVDRQGVDTEAFF.

The V call is TRBV25-1, the J call TRBJ2-1; 8 positions match TRBD2. V shed 3 bases and J 7 bases; nucleotides not matched to a gene: 8. This CDR3 has 15 residues. Germline V gene sequence: CDR1 MGHDK, CDR2 SYGVNS. The CDR3 sequence: CASSDGAGDVNEQFF. CDR3 DNA: TGTGCCAGCAGTGATGGAGCGGGGGATGTGAATGAGCAGTTCTTC.

The gene calls are TRBV6-1 and TRBJ2-5, with D perhaps TRBD2 (5 bases). Germline V gene data show CDR1 as MNHNS and CDR2 as SASEGT. This CDR3 is built from 13 residues. The germline V and J ends were trimmed by 3 bases and 5 bases, with 10 bases remaining between them. As DNA, the CDR3 is TGTGCCAGCAGTGATTACGGGGAGGAGACCCAGTACTTC. This sequence encodes CASSDYGEETQYF.